What follows are 8 T cell receptor beta chains derived from one specimen sequenced in a study of cytomegalovirus exposure and HLA in healthy donors. 60 Vbeta and 13 Jbeta primers were used in PCR. Generated by immunoSEQ multiplex PCR, the TCRdb table keeps only in-frame clones and is missing some. This table holds tens of thousands of clones, approximately 78% found once. The sequenced material came from PBMCs. The receptors originated from a male donor in good health and CMV-seropositive.

The V gene is TRBV11-2, the J gene TRBJ2-6; D remains ambiguous. With 3 bases removed from V and 4 bases from J, the gap between germline ends came to 10 bases. From germline, CDR1 is SGHAT and CDR2 FQNNGV. The CDR3 has 15 amino acids. CDR3 bases: TGTGCCAGCAGCTTGTCTATAGCCGGGGCCAACGTCCTGACTTTC. Its translation is CASSLSIAGANVLTF.

The V gene is TRBV30, the J gene TRBJ2-1; TRBD2 matches 7 bases. The CDR3 extends over 16 amino acids. Germline CDR1 is GTSNPN and CDR2 is SVGIG (reference sequence). V lost 0 bases and J lost 0; bases outside the gene matches: 5. The CDR3 is CAWSVPAGYSYNEQFF. The CDR3 bases are TGTGCCTGGAGTGTCCCAGCGGGATACTCCTACAATGAGCAGTTCTTC. Full variable domain (missing parts from reference TRBV30 and TRBJ2-1): SQTIHQWPATLVQPVGSPLSLECTVEGTSNPNLYWYRQAAGRGLQLLFYSVGIGQISSEVPQNLSASRPQDRQFILSSKKLLLSDSGFYLCAWSVPAGYSYNEQFFGPGTRLTVL.

CDR3 nucleotide sequence: TGCGCCAGCAGCTTCCGTTTGGGGGGTATCTACGAGCAGTACTTC. Its translation is CASSFRLGGIYEQYF. V gene TRBV5-1 combines with J gene TRBJ2-7, with a possible D match to TRBD2 (6 bases). Germline V CDR1 and CDR2: SGHRS, YFSETQ. The V gene lost 2 bases and the J gene lost 3 bases, with 15 bases spanning the gap. The CDR3 is 15 residues long.

Of note for this clone: The same CDR3 also results from other DNA sequences found in this sample. The CDR3 coding sequence is TGTGCCAGCAGCCTCGGGACTAGCGGATCCTACGAGCAGTACTTC. This gives the protein CASSLGTSGSYEQYF. J is TRBJ2-7 and V is TRBV9; TRBD2 aligns across 11 bases. After removal of 4 bases from V and 1 base from J, the junction contained 4 bases not matched to a gene. CDR3 length equals 15 residues. Looked up from germline, CDR1 is SGDLS and CDR2 is YYNGEE. The entire variable domain, with the rest obtained from reference TRBV9 and TRBJ2-7, is as follows: DSGVTQTPKHLITATGQRVTLRCSPRSGDLSVYWYQQSLDQGLQFLIQYYNGEERAKGNILERFSAQQFPDLHSELNLSSLELGDSALYFCASSLGTSGSYEQYFGPGTRLTVT.

CDR3 sequence: CASSAGAGEQYF. The DNA of the CDR3 is TGTGCCAGCAGTGCAGGGGCCGGCGAGCAGTACTTC. The rearrangement uses TRBV25-1 and TRBJ2-7, with D possibly matching TRBD1 (6 bases). V was clipped by 4 bases and J by 6 bases, with 10 bases between them. Germline V CDR1 and CDR2: MGHDK, SYGVNS. CDR3 length: 12 amino acids.

V and J are TRBV7-2 and TRBJ2-1; 9 nucleotides align to TRBD2. V was pared by 5 bases and J by 7 bases, with 9 bases of the junction left unmatched. This CDR3 is 15 amino acids long. Per the germline V gene, CDR1 is SGHTA and CDR2 is FQGNSA. In DNA form, the CDR3 reads TGTGCCAGCAGCGCGCGGGAGGGCCCTCAGAATGAGCAGTTCTTC. Encoded protein: CASSAREGPQNEQFF.

The chain couples TRBV7-9 to TRBJ1-6; TRBD1 matches at 7 bases. This CDR3 is 16 amino acids long. V was clipped by 3 bases and J by 6 bases; unmatched bases: 8. CDR1 is SEHNR, CDR2 FQNEAQ, per germline (reference sequence). The CDR3 protein is CASSFYFGTVNSPLHF. DNA of the CDR3: TGTGCCAGCAGCTTCTACTTCGGGACAGTTAATTCACCCCTCCACTTT.

J is TRBJ2-7 and V is TRBV9, with 9 positions matching TRBD2. The CDR3 extends over 14 amino acids. Per germline, CDR1 SGDLS and CDR2 YYNGEE. V gave up 4 bases and J gave up 6 bases; unmatched junction bases: 8. The CDR3 region has the DNA TGTGCCAGCAGCCCGGTGGGGACTAGCTCCGAGCAGTACTTC. Translated: CASSPVGTSSEQYF.